These T cell receptor beta chains were read from a single sample in a study of cytomegalovirus exposure and HLA in healthy donors. Here immunoSEQ multiplex PCR was the method, and the copy in TCRdb shows in-frame clones only, minus some. Among roughly 110,000 clones listed, roughly 80% were seen once. The specimen sequenced was PBMCs. The source of these receptors is a man aged 25-40 years in good health and CMV-seropositive. Both conserved end residues are part of each CDR3. A D gene is named only where the DNA matches it firmly. Size tells how often a clone was seen (once, few, many) or the class of an expanded clone, and some rows leave it out.

clone_size: NA
d_call: TRBD1
v_call: TRBV25-1
cdr3_length: 15
j_call: TRBJ2-7
cdr3_nt: TGTGCCAGCAGTGAAGTGTTCGGGACAGCCTACGAGCAGTACTTC
cdr3_aa: CASSEVFGTAYEQYF

clone_size: once
d_call: TRBD1
v_call: TRBV5-1
cdr3_length: 15
j_call: TRBJ1-6
cdr3_nt: TGCGCCAGCAGCACAGACAGGGTCGAGAATTCACCCCTCCACTTT
cdr3_aa: CASSTDRVENSPLHF

clone_size: NA
d_call: TRBD2
v_call: TRBV6-1
cdr3_length: 16
j_call: TRBJ2-3
cdr3_nt: TGTGCCAGCAGTGAATGGACTAGCGGGGGCACAGATACGCAGTATTTT
cdr3_aa: CASSEWTSGGTDTQYF

clone_size: NA
d_call: NA
v_call: TRBV5-1
cdr3_length: 12
j_call: TRBJ1-1
cdr3_nt: TGCGCCAGCAGCTACAGGGCCGGAGAAGCTTTCTTT
cdr3_aa: CASSYRAGEAFF

clone_size: NA
d_call: NA
v_call: TRBV13
cdr3_length: 14
j_call: TRBJ2-1
cdr3_nt: TGTGCCAGCAGCGCCTCTCAGATACGTCAGGAGCAGTTCTTC
cdr3_aa: CASSASQIRQEQFF

clone_size: NA
d_call: TRBD2
v_call: TRBV5-1
cdr3_length: 16
j_call: TRBJ2-1
cdr3_nt: TGCGCCAGCAGCTTTCTAGCGGGGGGAGGCTTCAATGAGCAGTTCTTC
cdr3_aa: CASSFLAGGGFNEQFF

clone_size: NA
d_call: NA
v_call: TRBV5-8
cdr3_length: 15
j_call: TRBJ1-3
cdr3_nt: TGTGCCAGCAGCTTCCATGAGGCTCGCGGAAACACCATATATTTT
cdr3_aa: CASSFHEARGNTIYF

clone_size: NA
d_call: NA
v_call: TRBV7-9
cdr3_length: 11
j_call: TRBJ1-2
cdr3_nt: TGTGCCAGCTCCCGGGACTATGGCTACACCTTC
cdr3_aa: CASSRDYGYTF

clone_size: NA
d_call: TRBD1
v_call: TRBV6-5
cdr3_length: 15
j_call: TRBJ1-2
cdr3_nt: TGTGCCAGCAGCGTCACAGGGGGCGTCGAGAATGGCTACACCTTC
cdr3_aa: CASSVTGGVENGYTF

clone_size: once
d_call: NA
v_call: TRBV5-1
cdr3_length: 16
j_call: TRBJ2-2
cdr3_nt: TGCGCCAGCAGCTTGCTTGTCCCCCCGAACACCGGGGAGCTGTTTTTT
cdr3_aa: CASSLLVPPNTGELFF

clone_size: once
d_call: TRBD2
v_call: TRBV28
cdr3_length: 14
j_call: TRBJ2-3
cdr3_nt: TGTGCCAGCAGTTTATATGCTAGCGGCGATACGCAGTATTTT
cdr3_aa: CASSLYASGDTQYF